Shown below are 19 T cell receptor beta chains from a single sample sequenced in a study of graft-versus-host responses after intestinal transplantation (dated by TCRdb to the early 2020s). What these receptors recognize is not known. The library relied on the immunoSEQ multiplex PCR assay. TCRdb took this table from immuneACCESS and kept in-frame rearrangements with V and J called. Such tables lack part of the clones; where checked against another copy, unresolved V genes explain under half of the gap, and the rest is unexplained. Within this sample are 65,000 to 90,000 clones, with around 90% of them counted one time only. The biggest ten clones account for around 2.6% of the sample. The time point label, read with the paper, signifies: cells obtained before transplantation from donor or recipient. Here the sequenced sample was unstimulated CD8+ T cells sorted from spleen or lymph node cells, taken before intestinal transplant. The receptors were gathered from a human donor who received an intestinal transplant.

The CDR3 protein is CASSNIRDRPYEQYF. In nucleotides, the CDR3 is TGTGCCAGCAGTAATATCCGGGACAGGCCCTACGAGCAGTACTTC. The chain links TRBV6-6 to TRBJ2-7; 8 positions match TRBD1. CDR3 length equals 15 residues. Trimming cost V 5 bases and J 2 bases; bases outside gene matches: 8. CDR1 MNHNY and CDR2 SVGAGI come from the germline V gene (reference sequence).

As DNA, the CDR3 is TGTGCCAGCAGCCCGACAGTGTCCTCCTACGAGCAGTACTTC. It encodes CASSPTVSSYEQYF. V and J are TRBV7-9 and TRBJ2-7; the D gene is possibly TRBD1 (5 bases). From germline, CDR1 is SEHNR and CDR2 FQNEAQ (reference sequence). CDR3 length equals 14 residues. Trimming pared 5 bases from V and 0 bases from J, leaving 11 bases between.

This chain uses TRBV2 with TRBJ2-1, with 10 bases identical to TRBD2. This CDR3 region has 15 residues. CDR1 is SNHLY, CDR2 FYNNEI, per germline. After removal of 4 bases from V and 7 bases from J, the junction contained 7 bases not matched to a gene. In DNA, the CDR3 is TGTGCCAGCAGTGCGGCTAGCGGGAGCCGGAATGAGCAGTTCTTC. This codes for CASSAASGSRNEQFF.

This rearrangement joins TRBV6-5 to TRBJ2-7; D is possibly TRBD1 (5 bases). Germline V gives CDR1 MNHEY, CDR2 SVGAGI. This CDR3 has 13 residues. Deletions cut 5 bases from V and 2 bases from J, with 10 bases between. The CDR3 is CASSPGPPYEQYF. The CDR3, as DNA: TGTGCCAGCAGTCCAGGGCCCCCCTACGAGCAGTACTTC.

The chain employs TRBV28 and TRBJ1-5; 7 bases line up with TRBD1. Per the germline V gene, CDR1 is MDHEN and CDR2 is SYDVKM. The CDR3 is 20 amino acids. V lost 3 bases and J lost 4; bases outside the gene matches: 21. The DNA for the CDR3 is TGTGCCAGCAGTTTCAGGCCGGGACAGACCCGGTCGGGTGGGAATCAGCCCCAGCATTTT. Amino acids: CASSFRPGQTRSGGNQPQHF.

The rearrangement links TRBV5-5 to TRBJ2-3; no reliable D call. V dropped 4 bases and J dropped 6 bases, with 15 bases sitting between them. This CDR3 comprises 14 residues. Germline CDR1 SGHKS, CDR2 YYEKEE (reference sequence). The CDR3 DNA sequence: TGTGCCAGCAGCCTGTTGAGGTATAAGGATACGCAGTATTTT. Amino acid sequence: CASSLLRYKDTQYF.

CDR3 amino acids: CASSLGQGCSPLHF. The CDR3 DNA reads as TGTGCCAGCAGCTTAGGGCAGGGGTGTTCACCCCTCCACTTT. The V gene is TRBV11-3, the J gene TRBJ1-6; D might be TRBD1 (6 bases). Germline CDR1 is SGHNT and CDR2 is YENEEA. Trimming left V 1 base short and J 9 bases short, with 10 bases between. The CDR3 runs to 14 residues.

V gene TRBV18 combines with J gene TRBJ2-1; 7 bases are a match to TRBD2. Germline CDR1 and CDR2: KGHSH and LQKENI. CDR3 length equals 15 residues. The trim removed 6 bases at V and 8 bases at J, leaving 13 bases unmatched. The CDR3 region is CASSLGRAVMDEQFF. In DNA, the CDR3 is TGTGCCAGCTCCCTGGGGAGGGCGGTAATGGATGAGCAGTTCTTC.

The chain is built from TRBV7-8 and TRBJ2-5; no firm D call. The CDR3 loop spans 14 amino acids. V dropped 0 bases and J dropped 7 bases, with 12 bases sitting between them. In germline, CDR1 is SGHVS, CDR2 FQNEAQ. The CDR3 DNA sequence: TGTGCCAGCAGCTTAGCGCGGTGGATGGGGACCCAGTACTTC. This sequence encodes CASSLARWMGTQYF.

The chain has TRBV7-8 and TRBJ1-6; unclear D gene. The V and J ends lost 4 bases and 3 bases respectively, with 10 bases between them. This CDR3 region has 15 residues. Germline lookup yields CDR1 SGHVS and CDR2 FQNEAQ. CDR3 loop: CASSSRIDYNSPLHF. The CDR3 DNA follows: TGTGCCAGCAGCTCTAGGATCGACTATAATTCACCCCTCCACTTT.

This clone has only one observation. The chain combines TRBV27 with TRBJ2-7; 8 bases agree with TRBD1. This CDR3 is 15 amino acids long. Per germline, CDR1 MNHEY and CDR2 SMNVEV (reference sequence). With V trimmed by 4 bases and J by 8 bases, 13 bases remained unmatched. CDR3 sequence: CASSYGQGGGYKQYF. The CDR3 DNA reads as TGTGCCAGCAGTTACGGACAGGGAGGAGGGTACAAGCAGTACTTC.

The chain combines TRBV6-1 with TRBJ2-1; D is ambiguous. V was shortened by 8 bases and J by 8 bases, with 13 bases between the two germline ends. There are 12 residues in the CDR3. Germline loops: CDR1 MNHNS, CDR2 SASEGT. The CDR3 here is CASSGVIDEQFF. The CDR3 nucleotides read TGTGCCAGCTCCGGAGTAATCGATGAGCAGTTCTTC.

The rearrangement links TRBV28 to TRBJ2-7; 7 bases map to TRBD1. This CDR3 spans 18 amino acids. Germline V CDR1 and CDR2: MDHEN, SYDVKM. Unmatched junction bases numbered 17, after V lost 3 bases and J lost 3 bases. The CDR3 sequence is CASSLGQRIPTYYYEQYF. CDR3 bases: TGTGCCAGCAGTTTGGGACAGCGGATCCCCACCTACTACTACGAGCAGTACTTC.

The chain couples TRBV9 to TRBJ2-3, with TRBD2 identical over 7 bases. V trimming: 2 bases; J trimming: 1 base; junction bases outside the gene matches: 4. This CDR3 spans 15 amino acids. CDR1 is SGDLS, CDR2 YYNGEE, per germline. The CDR3 reads CASSVLAGGTDTQYF. Written as DNA, the CDR3 is TGTGCCAGCAGCGTGTTGGCGGGAGGCACAGATACGCAGTATTTT.

The J gene is TRBJ1-4, the V gene TRBV6-1; 11 nucleotides align to TRBD1. The CDR3 has 16 residues. Germline CDR1 and CDR2: MNHNS and SASEGT. The V gene end was trimmed by 0 bases and the J gene end by 6 bases; junction bases not matched to a gene: 3. CDR3 in amino acids: CASSEAEGQGDEKLFF. As DNA, the CDR3 is TGTGCCAGCAGTGAAGCGGAGGGACAGGGGGATGAAAAACTGTTTTTT.

This clone appeared once. The V and J genes are TRBV23-1 and TRBJ1-6; possibly TRBD1 for D (5 bases). TRBV23-1 is filed as an ORF, its function uncertain. The CDR3 runs 17 residues. V was shortened by 4 bases and J by 2 bases, with 15 bases between the two germline ends. CDR3 sequence: CASSRVGRDPYNSPLHF. The CDR3, as DNA: TGCGCCAGCAGTCGGGTCGGGAGGGACCCCTATAATTCACCCCTCCACTTT.

The chain employs TRBV19 and TRBJ2-5; the match to TRBD1 covers 8 bases. Germline CDR1 and CDR2: LNHDA and SQIVND (reference sequence). Germline trimming cut 1 base from V and 0 bases from J; bases unmatched to any gene: 13. The length of the CDR3 is 19 residues. Here the CDR3 reads CASSIAPDREEVYQETQYF. As DNA, the CDR3 is TGTGCCAGTAGTATAGCCCCGGACAGGGAGGAGGTCTACCAAGAGACCCAGTACTTC.

This clone has more than one count but fewer than ten. V is TRBV28 and J is TRBJ1-2; the D is unclear. This CDR3 contains 10 residues. V gave up 8 bases and J gave up 4 bases, with 5 bases separating them. Germline V lookup: CDR1 MDHEN, CDR2 SYDVKM. The CDR3 is CASPVYGYTF. The CDR3 nucleotides read TGTGCCAGCCCCGTCTATGGCTACACCTTC.

The chain couples TRBV27 to TRBJ2-5; D is perhaps TRBD2 (7 bases). The J call is doubtful: the DNA matches TRBJ2-7 better. Germline V gene data show CDR1 as MNHEY and CDR2 as SMNVEV (reference sequence). This CDR3 comprises 15 residues. This chain's CDR3 is CASSPGRGPYYEQYF. The CDR3 DNA sequence: TGTGCCAGCAGCCCCGGGCGGGGGCCATACTACGAGCAGTACTTC.